Each of the 10 T cell receptor beta chains below was sequenced from the same sample in a study of T cell repertoires in cytomegalovirus infection. MiXCR, applied by TCRdb to the reads, yields one record per CDR3 protein. The table shows approximately 550,000 distinct CDR3 sequences, with 16% occurring only once. The material sequenced was CD8+ T cells from PBMCs. The source of these receptors is a human donor in good health (CMV status not recorded). Some clones in this sample may be carry-over from other donors' samples.

The CDR3 reads CASSVGQELLFNYGYTF. As DNA, the CDR3 is TGTGCCAGCAGCGTCGGACAGGAACTACTATTTAACTATGGCTACACCTTC. The rearrangement uses TRBV9 and TRBJ1-2; 7 nucleotides match TRBD1. Germline CDR1 SGDLS, CDR2 YYNGEE. The CDR3 sequence is 17 residues long. J lost 1 base, V lost 2 bases, and 11 bases had no gene match.

The chain uses TRBV20-1 and TRBJ2-7, with a tentative D call TRBD2 (5 bases). V was pared by 6 bases and J by 6 bases, with 21 bases between. This CDR3 spans 14 amino acids. The germline V gene encodes CDR1 DFQATT and CDR2 SNEGSKA (reference sequence). CDR3 sequence (DNA): TGCAGTGCGGCCCCGGGGTTAGGGTTCGGCGAGCAGTACTTC. Translation: CSAAPGLGFGEQYF.

This clonotype was observed a handful of times. The V call is TRBV19, the J call TRBJ2-6, with 7 bases fitting TRBD1. The CDR3 spans 17 residues. After removal of 4 bases from V and 0 bases from J, the junction contained 6 bases not matched to a gene. CDR1 is LNHDA, CDR2 SQIVND, per germline (reference sequence). CDR3 in amino acids: CASSTGQVSSGANVLTF. DNA of the CDR3: TGTGCCAGTAGTACTGGACAGGTTAGCTCTGGGGCCAACGTCCTGACTTTC.

This chain uses TRBV20-1 with TRBJ2-5; 9 positions agree with TRBD2. In germline, CDR1 is DFQATT, CDR2 SNEGSKA (reference sequence). The CDR3 is 18 amino acids. With 3 bases clipped from V and 4 bases from J, the junction kept 18 bases outside the gene matches. In nucleotides, the CDR3 is TGCAGTGCTAGGATAAGAGCGGGAGGCCCCGAAGGGGGAGAGACCCAGTACTTC. It codes for CSARIRAGGPEGGETQYF.

The table lists this clonotype with a few counts. V gene TRBV30 combines with J gene TRBJ1-1; D call uncertain. This CDR3 has 14 amino acids. Trimming cost V 0 bases and J 3 bases, with 11 bases left between them. CDR1 is GTSNPN, CDR2 SVGIG, per germline (reference sequence). The CDR3 coding sequence is TGTGCCTGGAGTGTAGTGGTATCGGACACTGAAGCTTTCTTT. The encoded protein is CAWSVVVSDTEAFF.

The rearrangement links TRBV25-1 to TRBJ1-1, with 9 bases fitting TRBD1. Germline V gene lookup returns CDR1 MGHDK and CDR2 SYGVNS. This CDR3 region has 16 residues. The trim removed 6 bases at V and 0 bases at J, leaving 8 bases unmatched. As DNA, the CDR3 is TGTGCCAGCAGCGAGACAGGGGGGGGGATGAACACTGAAGCTTTCTTT. This gives the protein CASSETGGGMNTEAFF. The variable domain in full, with the rest retrieved from reference TRBV25-1 and TRBJ1-1, is EADIYQTPRYLVIGTGKKITLECSQTMGHDKMYWYQQDPGMELHLIHYSYGVNSTEKGDLSSESTVSRIRTEHFPLTLESARPSHTSQYLCASSETGGGMNTEAFFGQGTRLTVV.

This chain uses TRBV5-6 with TRBJ2-1, with no clear D. Germline CDR1 reads SGHDT; CDR2 reads YYEEEE. The CDR3 length is 14 residues. Deletions cut 0 bases from V and 4 bases from J, with 8 bases between. CDR3 DNA: TGTGCCAGCAGCTTGGTTACTCAGTACAATGAGCAGTTCTTC. It translates to CASSLVTQYNEQFF.

This clonotype was recorded many times. The V and J genes are TRBV7-9 and TRBJ2-7, with TRBD1 matching over 7 bases. This CDR3 comprises 13 residues. The ends lost 3 bases at V and 3 bases at J; junction bases unmatched: 2. Germline assignment: CDR1 SEHNR and CDR2 FQNEAQ (reference sequence). CDR3 protein: CASSLGQNYEQYF. In DNA, the CDR3 is TGTGCCAGCAGCTTGGGACAGAACTACGAGCAGTACTTC.

This rearrangement joins TRBV7-9 to TRBJ1-4; unclear D gene. The length of the CDR3 is 14 residues. The V gene's germline CDR1 is SEHNR and CDR2 FQNEAQ (reference sequence). The germline V and J ends were trimmed by 0 bases and 4 bases, with 6 bases remaining between them. As DNA, the CDR3 is TGTGCCAGCAGCTTAGCATCAAATAATGAAAAACTGTTTTTT. Translated: CASSLASNNEKLFF.

This clonotype has ten or more counts. The chain has TRBV7-6 and TRBJ2-7; the D gene is possibly TRBD1 (6 bases). With 1 base removed from V and 0 bases from J, the gap between germline ends came to 13 bases. The CDR3 is 16 residues long. Germline CDR1 reads SGHVS; CDR2 reads FNYEAQ. The CDR3: CASSLGSGTPSYEQYF. CDR3 nucleotides: TGTGCCAGCAGCTTAGGTTCAGGGACACCCTCCTACGAGCAGTACTTC.